This T cell receptor (beta chain) stems from a study of beta chain features in type 1 diabetes. Germline loops: CDR1 MDHEN, CDR2 SYDVKM. The CDR3 contains 12 residues. V lost 10 bases, J lost 4 bases, and 5 bases stayed unmatched. Reverse transcribing all isolated RNA meant expressed TCRB transcripts were sequenced. Using immunoSEQ multiplex PCR, the repertoire was profiled, and TCRdb retains in-frame clones only, with some absent. The sample contains about 290,000 clones, 7.5% to 9.5% of which appear only once. Points on this clone: Antigen specificity is unknown.

Study-level results: Compared with healthy donors, patients appeared to share more similar naive, central memory and regulatory TCRB repertoires. cDNA-based reads could over-represent cells with high TCR expression. Patients and controls would be equally affected if PCR favored shorter templates. When Type 1 diabetes patients were examined, their TCRB CDR3s proved moderately but significantly shorter in all four CD4+ subsets.

This chain uses TRBV28 with TRBJ1-2, with TRBD1 matching 8 bases. The TCR was taken from a woman under 30 in good health. The source material was central memory CD4+ T cells from blood. The CDR3 spells CAIGTGPYGYTF. CDR3 DNA sequence: TGTGCCATCGGGACAGGCCCCTATGGCTACACCTTC.